This T cell receptor (beta chain) was profiled in a study of CD4 T cells in relation to SARS-CoV-2 and coronaviruses. Study details: The restricting HLA molecule for shared crossreactive spike epitopes was mapped.

Germline values: CDR1 SQVTM, CDR2 ANQGSEA. The length of the CDR3 is 13 residues. The V and J ends lost 6 bases and 3 bases respectively, with 13 bases between them. This clone was counted between two and nine times. The antigen is undetermined. CD4+ T cells from unexposed donors were obtained before the COVID-19 pandemic (2011-2018). Method: immunoSEQ multiplex PCR; TCRdb's copy keeps in-frame clones and lacks some. Here the sample spans 65,000 or so clones, about 87% being singletons. Findings and limits, study-wide: Monoreactive clones expanded significantly more to SARS-CoV-2 than crossreactive clones did.

This sequence joins TRBV29-1 and TRBJ2-3; tentative D call: TRBD2 (6 bases). The sample was memory CD4+ T cells from PBMCs. The sequence came from a human donor in good health. The CDR3 DNA sequence: TGCAGCGTGTTAGCGGCCGGGACAGATACGCAGTATTTT. Amino acid sequence: CSVLAAGTDTQYF.